This TCR beta chain was captured in a study of OX40 agonist ivuxolimab in advanced cancers. Overall study context: Prior checkpoint blockade (anti-PD-1, anti-PD-L1 or anti-CTLA-4) was permitted; roughly 40% had it.

Regarding this clone: The antigen remains undetermined.

J lost 0 bases, V lost 6 bases, and 8 bases had no gene match. The CDR3 covers 15 residues. The germline gives CDR1 MNHEY, CDR2 SVGAGI. Profiled with immunoSEQ multiplex PCR; TCRdb holds only in-frame clones, not every one. The repertoire includes approximately 57,000 clones, 88% of them detected once, and about 3% sits in the top ten. Study-wide results and limits: At 0.1-3.0 mg/kg, partial responders had clonal expansion among the lowest observed. Some of the nonresponding patients also showed low levels of normalized T-cell clonal expansion.

The source is an adult with an advanced solid tumor such as melanoma, head and neck, liver or kidney cancer. The material sequenced was CD4+ or CD8+ T cells sorted from blood, taken in a trial of the OX40 agonist ivuxolimab. The V gene is TRBV6-5, the J gene TRBJ2-7, with 7 bases identical to TRBD1. DNA for the CDR3: TGTGCCAGCAGACCGGACAGGCACAACTCCTACGAGCAGTACTTC. Amino acids: CASRPDRHNSYEQYF.